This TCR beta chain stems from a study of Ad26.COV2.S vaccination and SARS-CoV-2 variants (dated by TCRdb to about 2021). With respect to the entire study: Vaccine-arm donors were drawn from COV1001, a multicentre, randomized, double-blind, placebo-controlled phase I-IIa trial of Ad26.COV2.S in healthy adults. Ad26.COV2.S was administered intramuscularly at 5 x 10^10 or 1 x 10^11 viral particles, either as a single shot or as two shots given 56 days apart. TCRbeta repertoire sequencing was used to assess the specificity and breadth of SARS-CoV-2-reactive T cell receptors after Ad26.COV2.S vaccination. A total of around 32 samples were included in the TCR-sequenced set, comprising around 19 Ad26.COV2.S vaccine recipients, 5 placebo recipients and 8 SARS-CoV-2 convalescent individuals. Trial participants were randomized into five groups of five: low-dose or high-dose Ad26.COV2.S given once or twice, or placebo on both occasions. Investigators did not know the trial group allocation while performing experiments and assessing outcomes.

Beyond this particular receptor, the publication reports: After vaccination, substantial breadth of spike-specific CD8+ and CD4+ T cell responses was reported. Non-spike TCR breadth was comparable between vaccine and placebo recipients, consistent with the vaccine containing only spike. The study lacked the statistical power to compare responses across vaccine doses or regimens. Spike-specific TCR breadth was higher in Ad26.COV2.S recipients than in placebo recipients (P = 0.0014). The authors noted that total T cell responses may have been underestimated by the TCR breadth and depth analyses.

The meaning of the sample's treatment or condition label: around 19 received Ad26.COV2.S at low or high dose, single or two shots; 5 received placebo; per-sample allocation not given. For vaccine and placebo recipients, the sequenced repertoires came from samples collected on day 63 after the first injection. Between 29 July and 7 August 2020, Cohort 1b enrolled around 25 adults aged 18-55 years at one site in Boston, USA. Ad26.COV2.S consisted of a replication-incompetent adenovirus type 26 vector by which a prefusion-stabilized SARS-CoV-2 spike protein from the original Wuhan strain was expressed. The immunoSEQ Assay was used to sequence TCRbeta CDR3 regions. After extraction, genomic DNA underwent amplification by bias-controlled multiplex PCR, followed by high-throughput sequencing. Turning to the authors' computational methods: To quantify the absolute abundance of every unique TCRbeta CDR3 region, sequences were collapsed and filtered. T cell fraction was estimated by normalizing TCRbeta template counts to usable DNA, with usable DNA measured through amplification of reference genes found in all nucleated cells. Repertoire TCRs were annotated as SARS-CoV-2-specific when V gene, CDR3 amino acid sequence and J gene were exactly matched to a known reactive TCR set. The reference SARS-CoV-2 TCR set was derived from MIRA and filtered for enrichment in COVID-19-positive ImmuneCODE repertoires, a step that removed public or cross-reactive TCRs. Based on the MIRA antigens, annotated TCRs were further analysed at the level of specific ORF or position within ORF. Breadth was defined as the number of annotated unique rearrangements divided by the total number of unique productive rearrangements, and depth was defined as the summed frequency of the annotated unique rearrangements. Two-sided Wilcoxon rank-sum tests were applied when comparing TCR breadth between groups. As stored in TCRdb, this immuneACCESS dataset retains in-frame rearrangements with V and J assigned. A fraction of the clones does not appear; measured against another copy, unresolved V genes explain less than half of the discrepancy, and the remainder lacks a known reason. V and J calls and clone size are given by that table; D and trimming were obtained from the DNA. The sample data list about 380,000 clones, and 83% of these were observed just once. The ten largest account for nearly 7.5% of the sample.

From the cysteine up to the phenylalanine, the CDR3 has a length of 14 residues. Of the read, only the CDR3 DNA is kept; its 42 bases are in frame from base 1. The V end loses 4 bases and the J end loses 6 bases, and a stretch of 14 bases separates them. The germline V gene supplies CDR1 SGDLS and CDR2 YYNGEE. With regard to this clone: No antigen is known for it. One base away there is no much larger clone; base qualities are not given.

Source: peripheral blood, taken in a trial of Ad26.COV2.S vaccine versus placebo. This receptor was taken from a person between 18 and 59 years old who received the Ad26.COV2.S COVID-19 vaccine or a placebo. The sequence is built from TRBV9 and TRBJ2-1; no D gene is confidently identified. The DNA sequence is TGTGCCAGCAGCCACCGGGTGTACCGCAATGAGCAGTTCTTC. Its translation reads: CASSHRVYRNEQFF.